Reported below is one T cell receptor beta chain. Its cognate antigen is unknown. The V gene's germline CDR1 is MDHEN and CDR2 SYDVKM. Trimming cost V 5 bases and J 5 bases, with 12 bases left between them. The CDR3 consists of 13 residues. This sample is drawn from a study of cytomegalovirus exposure and HLA in healthy donors. Whole-study results and caveats: Some TCR beta chains (more than 150 of them) were listed as cytomegalovirus-associated.

Both 60 Vbeta primers and 13 Jbeta primers went into the PCR. Measured with immunoSEQ multiplex PCR; TCRdb has only the in-frame clones, and not every one. Here the sample spans around 95,000 clones, roughly 82% being singletons. The sequenced sample consisted of PBMCs. The genes are TRBV28 and TRBJ1-2; no reliable D call. This receptor was taken from a man younger than 40 in good health and CMV-seropositive. CDR3 sequence: CASSPQVQYGYTF. The CDR3 DNA reads as TGTGCCAGCAGTCCTCAGGTCCAGTATGGCTACACCTTC.